Following are 15 T cell receptor beta chains from one sample sequenced in a study of cytomegalovirus exposure and HLA in healthy donors. Primers included in the PCR were 60 Vbeta and 13 Jbeta primers. Profiled with immunoSEQ multiplex PCR; TCRdb holds only in-frame clones, not every one. Of 150,000 to 200,000 clones in the sample, 60% to 80% were seen once. Sequenced: PBMCs. These receptors were taken from a female donor in good health and CMV-seronegative.

This chain joins TRBV4-3 and TRBJ2-1, with 7 bases matching TRBD1. In germline, CDR1 is LGHNA, CDR2 YSLEER. The CDR3 totals 15 residues. After removal of 0 bases from V and 9 bases from J, the junction contained 8 bases not matched to a gene. CDR3 in DNA: TGCGCCAGCAGCCAAGAGGGAGCCGAGGGGGCTGAGCAGTTCTTC. This translates into CASSQEGAEGAEQFF.

The chain has TRBV7-2 and TRBJ2-7; TRBD2 matches at 10 bases. The CDR3 is 15 residues long. Germline loops: CDR1 SGHTA, CDR2 FQGNSA. V was pared by 5 bases and J by 2 bases, with 6 bases of the junction left unmatched. CDR3 in amino acids: CASSVIAGGAYEQYF. The CDR3 region has the DNA TGTGCCAGCAGCGTCATAGCGGGAGGCGCCTACGAGCAGTACTTC.

The V gene is TRBV28, the J gene TRBJ2-2, with TRBD1 as a possible D gene (6 bases). V was trimmed by 4 bases and J by 4 bases, leaving 7 bases between them. The V gene's germline CDR1 is MDHEN and CDR2 SYDVKM. This CDR3 contains 13 residues. In DNA form, the CDR3 reads TGTGCCAGCAGTTACAGGGTCACCGGGGAGCTGTTTTTT. Translating gives CASSYRVTGELFF.

The chain links TRBV7-6 to TRBJ1-1, with 12 bases aligning to TRBD1. This CDR3 is 17 amino acids long. The ends lost 4 bases at V and 0 bases at J; junction bases unmatched: 6. Germline V gene lookup returns CDR1 SGHVS and CDR2 FNYEAQ. CDR3: CASSSYGTGGVNTEAFF. The CDR3 nucleotides read TGTGCCAGCAGCTCTTATGGGACAGGGGGCGTGAACACTGAAGCTTTCTTT.

The chain couples TRBV11-2 to TRBJ1-2; no definite D call. V was trimmed by 4 bases and J by 7 bases, leaving 13 bases between them. In germline, CDR1 is SGHAT, CDR2 FQNNGV. The CDR3 extends over 13 amino acids. The CDR3 spells CASSSQAGSGYTF. DNA of the CDR3: TGTGCCAGCAGCTCCCAGGCGGGGAGTGGCTACACCTTC.

For the CDR3, the DNA is TGTGCCAGTAGTATAGATTTCTCGACTAGCGGGGTCTCCTACGAGCAGTACTTC. This encodes CASSIDFSTSGVSYEQYF. The gene calls are TRBV19 and TRBJ2-7; 11 nucleotides match TRBD2. Germline V CDR1 and CDR2: LNHDA, SQIVND (reference sequence). V lost 0 bases to trimming and J lost 0 bases; unmatched junction nucleotides: 7. This CDR3 is 18 amino acids long.

This chain links TRBV10-3 with TRBJ2-1, with TRBD2 matching 7 bases. The CDR3 loop spans 15 amino acids. Germline-derived CDR1 and CDR2 are ENHRY and SYGVKD. J gave up 7 bases and V 1 base, and 7 bases lay outside the gene matches. DNA for the CDR3: TGTGCCATCAGTGAGTTGGCGGGAGAGGAAAATGAGCAGTTCTTC. It codes for CAISELAGEENEQFF.

This clone was observed once. The gene calls are TRBV27 and TRBJ1-1; unclear D gene. This CDR3 has 15 amino acids. Germline CDR1 reads MNHEY; CDR2 reads SMNVEV (reference sequence). V gave up 5 bases and J gave up 0 bases, with 13 bases separating them. The CDR3 DNA follows: TGTGCCAGCAGTGCGCTTAGCACATTGAACACTGAAGCTTTCTTT. Protein: CASSALSTLNTEAFF.

This chain uses TRBV18 with TRBJ1-5; a possible D gene is TRBD1 (6 bases). V was cut by 3 bases and J by 4 bases, with 10 bases left in between. Germline-derived CDR1 and CDR2 are KGHSH and LQKENI. The CDR3 is made up of 14 amino acids. CDR3 sequence reads: CASSPQTGNQPQHF. CDR3 coding DNA: TGTGCCAGCTCACCCCAGACAGGAAATCAGCCCCAGCATTTT.

CDR3 in DNA: TGTGCCAGCAGCTTAGCGCTAGGCAGCTCCTACGAGCAGTACTTC. This encodes CASSLALGSSYEQYF. This chain links TRBV7-7 with TRBJ2-5; no reliable D call. The J call may be incorrect, as the DNA end agrees better with TRBJ2-7. The CDR3 contains 15 residues. Germline loops: CDR1 SSHAT, CDR2 FNYEAQ (reference sequence).

The rearrangement joins TRBV7-3 to TRBJ2-2, with 9 bases fitting TRBD2. The germline CDR1 and CDR2 sequences are SGHTA and FQGTGA. V trimming: 4 bases; J trimming: 7 bases; junction bases outside the gene matches: 10. This CDR3 spans 16 amino acids. The CDR3 DNA sequence: TGTGCCAGCAGCTATGGCGGGGGGGCCAGTTACGGGGAGCTGTTTTTT. Its translation: CASSYGGGASYGELFF.

In its sample, this clone was seen once. The chain uses TRBV28 and TRBJ2-3, with D hard to call. The ends were cut back, 3 bases at V and 6 bases at J, with 7 bases in the middle. CDR3 size: 12 residues. The V gene's germline CDR1 is MDHEN and CDR2 SYDVKM. Here the CDR3 DNA reads TGTGCCAGCAGTTTCCTGTCGGATACGCAGTATTTT. This gives the protein CASSFLSDTQYF.

The chain carries TRBV28 and TRBJ1-2, with D tentatively TRBD1 (5 bases). This CDR3 has 15 amino acids. Germline CDR1 MDHEN, CDR2 SYDVKM. V was shortened by 1 base and J by 8 bases, with 17 bases between the two germline ends. The CDR3 sequence: CASSLFVGQGEGYTF. The CDR3 DNA reads as TGTGCCAGCAGTTTATTTGTAGGGCAGGGCGAAGGCTACACCTTC.

This clone came up many times. The V gene is TRBV4-3, the J gene TRBJ2-3, with 12 bases lining up with TRBD2. The trim removed 0 bases at V and 4 bases at J, leaving 8 bases unmatched. Looked up from germline, CDR1 is LGHNA and CDR2 is YSLEER. This CDR3 has 18 residues. This CDR3 is CASSQDEFLAGGADTQYF. In nucleotides, the CDR3 is TGCGCCAGCAGCCAAGATGAGTTTCTAGCGGGAGGGGCAGATACGCAGTATTTT.

The gene calls are TRBV28 and TRBJ2-1; D perhaps matches TRBD1 (5 bases). Trimming pared 3 bases from V and 5 bases from J, leaving 17 bases between. CDR1 is MDHEN and CDR2 is SYDVKM in the germline V gene. This CDR3 contains 16 residues. CDR3 sequence: CASSFPSAGMDNEQFF. The CDR3 DNA reads as TGTGCCAGCAGTTTTCCCTCGGCAGGGATGGACAATGAGCAGTTCTTC. The full variable domain, rest sourced from reference TRBV28 and TRBJ2-1, is DVKVTQSSRYLVKRTGEKVFLECVQDMDHENMFWYRQDPGLGLRLIYFSYDVKMKEKGDIPEGYSVSREKKERFSLILESASTNQTSMYLCASSFPSAGMDNEQFFGPGTRLTVL.